This T cell receptor (beta chain) is drawn from a study of cytomegalovirus exposure and HLA in healthy donors. Study background: Genotyping of some 400 donors showed that about 84% belonged to the Caucasian-associated ancestry cluster.

Whole-study findings and limits: Beyond CMV serostatus, there was no information to go on about immune exposure. Later analysis demonstrated an association between a missense DCLRE1C variant and TCR beta V- and J-gene trimming. Later work associated approximately 17,000 TCR beta sequences with HLA alleles at 0.05 false discovery rate.

This clone turned up a few times. Antigen specificity is unknown. It was with 60 Vbeta and 13 Jbeta primers that the PCR ran. Assay used: immunoSEQ multiplex PCR; TCRdb lists only in-frame clones, some missing. There are about 69,000 clones in the sample; about 76% occur only once, and over 2.5% lies in the top ten. The CDR3 totals 15 residues. J lost 2 bases, V lost 4 bases, and 6 bases had no gene match. Germline V gene lookup returns CDR1 LNHDA and CDR2 SQIVND (reference sequence). The chain joins TRBV19 to TRBJ2-5, with 8 bases fitting TRBD1. The specimen was PBMCs. The receptor was isolated from a young man in good health and CMV-seronegative. The CDR3 DNA reads as TGTGCCAGTAGTAAGATCTGGACAGGGCAAGAGACCCAGTACTTC. Translation gives CASSKIWTGQETQYF.